The clone carrying this T cell receptor (beta chain) occurred a few times. This sample stems from a study of early T cells in non-severe SARS-CoV-2 infection. Unique molecular identifiers (one per individual cDNA molecule) were attached. MiXCR was run by TCRdb on the 5' RACE reads, yielding one entry per CDR3 protein. The data contain some 57,000 distinct CDR3 sequences, approximately 7.6% of them singletons. This TCR derives from an adult who was a healthcare worker with PCR-confirmed SARS-CoV-2 infection or an uninfected control (not recorded which). The sample comprised whole blood.

This chain's CDR3 is CSARGHEQFF. The CDR3, as DNA: TGCAGTGCCAGGGGGCATGAGCAGTTCTTC. The rearrangement joins TRBV20-1 to TRBJ2-1, with 8 bases matching TRBD1. V lost 6 bases to trimming and J lost 8 bases; unmatched junction nucleotides: 0. This CDR3 has 10 residues. Germline loops: CDR1 DFQATT, CDR2 SNEGSKA (reference sequence).